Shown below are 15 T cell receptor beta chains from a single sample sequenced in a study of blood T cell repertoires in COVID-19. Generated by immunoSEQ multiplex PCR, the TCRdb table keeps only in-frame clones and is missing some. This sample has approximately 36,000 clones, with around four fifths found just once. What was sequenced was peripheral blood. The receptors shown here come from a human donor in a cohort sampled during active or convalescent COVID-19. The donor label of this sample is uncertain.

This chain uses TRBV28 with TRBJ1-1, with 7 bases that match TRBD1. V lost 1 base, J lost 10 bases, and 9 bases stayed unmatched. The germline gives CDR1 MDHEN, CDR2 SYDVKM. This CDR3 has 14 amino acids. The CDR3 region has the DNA TGTGCCAGCAGTTTATCTCCCCTGACAGGGAGAGCTTTCTTT. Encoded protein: CASSLSPLTGRAFF.

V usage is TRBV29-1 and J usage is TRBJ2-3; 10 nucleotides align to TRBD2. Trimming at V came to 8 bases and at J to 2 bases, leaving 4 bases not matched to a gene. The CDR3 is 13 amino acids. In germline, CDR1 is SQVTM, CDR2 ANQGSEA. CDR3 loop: CSFSGRYTDTQYF. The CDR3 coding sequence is TGCAGCTTTAGCGGGAGGTACACAGATACGCAGTATTTT.

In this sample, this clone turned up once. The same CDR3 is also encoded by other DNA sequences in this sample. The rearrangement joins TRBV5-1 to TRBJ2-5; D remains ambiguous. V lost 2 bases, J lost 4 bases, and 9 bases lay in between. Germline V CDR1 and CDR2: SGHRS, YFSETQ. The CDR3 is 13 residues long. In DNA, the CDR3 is TGCGCCAGCAGCTTAGGCGGCGGAGAGACCCAGTACTTC. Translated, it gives CASSLGGGETQYF.

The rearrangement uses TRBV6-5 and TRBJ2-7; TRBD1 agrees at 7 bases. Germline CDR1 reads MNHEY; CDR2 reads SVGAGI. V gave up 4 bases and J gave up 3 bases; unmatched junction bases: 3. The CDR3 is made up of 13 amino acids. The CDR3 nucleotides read TGTGCCAGCAGTTTGACAGGGTACTACGAGCAGTACTTC. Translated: CASSLTGYYEQYF.

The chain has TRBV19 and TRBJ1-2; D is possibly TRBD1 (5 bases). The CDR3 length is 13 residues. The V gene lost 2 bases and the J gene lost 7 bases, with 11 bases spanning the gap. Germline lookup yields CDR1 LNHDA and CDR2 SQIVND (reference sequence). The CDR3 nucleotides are TGTGCCAGTAGTATAAATGTCGGGGGTGGCTACACCTTC. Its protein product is CASSINVGGGYTF.

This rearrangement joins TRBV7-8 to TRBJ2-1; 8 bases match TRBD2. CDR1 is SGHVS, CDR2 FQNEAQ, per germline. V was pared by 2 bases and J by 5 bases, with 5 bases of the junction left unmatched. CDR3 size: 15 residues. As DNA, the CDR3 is TGTGCCAGCAGCTTAAGCGGGAGACAGGACAATGAGCAGTTCTTC. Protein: CASSLSGRQDNEQFF.

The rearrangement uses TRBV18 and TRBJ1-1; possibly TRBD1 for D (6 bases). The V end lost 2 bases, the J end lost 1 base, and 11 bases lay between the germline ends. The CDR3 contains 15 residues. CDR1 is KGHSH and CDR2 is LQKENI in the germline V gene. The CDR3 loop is CASSPFVGQNTEAFF. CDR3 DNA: TGTGCCAGCTCACCATTTGTGGGACAGAACACTGAAGCTTTCTTT.

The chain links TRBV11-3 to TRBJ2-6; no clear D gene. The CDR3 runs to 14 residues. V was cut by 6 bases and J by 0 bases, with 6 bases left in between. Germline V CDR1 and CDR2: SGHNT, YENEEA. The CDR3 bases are TGTGCCAGCAGAGAGGACTCTGGGGCCAACGTCCTGACTTTC. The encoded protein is CASREDSGANVLTF.

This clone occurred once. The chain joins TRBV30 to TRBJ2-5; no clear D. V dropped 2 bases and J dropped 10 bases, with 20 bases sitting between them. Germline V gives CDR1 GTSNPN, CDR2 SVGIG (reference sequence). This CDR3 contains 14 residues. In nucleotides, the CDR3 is TGTGCCTGGAGTCCAAGCGCCGACGGAAGAAGCCAGTACTTC. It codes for CAWSPSADGRSQYF.

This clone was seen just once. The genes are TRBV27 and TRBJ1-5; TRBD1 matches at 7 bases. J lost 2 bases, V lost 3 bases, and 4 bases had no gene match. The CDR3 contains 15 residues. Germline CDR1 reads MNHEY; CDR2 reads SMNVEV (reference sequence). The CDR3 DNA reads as TGTGCCAGCAGTTTCCAGGGGGTGGGCAATCAGCCCCAGCATTTT. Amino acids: CASSFQGVGNQPQHF.

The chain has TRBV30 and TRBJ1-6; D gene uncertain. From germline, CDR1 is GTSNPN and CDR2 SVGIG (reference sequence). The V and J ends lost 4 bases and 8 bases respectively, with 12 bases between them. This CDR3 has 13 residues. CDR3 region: CAWKNNGDSPLHF. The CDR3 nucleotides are TGTGCCTGGAAAAACAACGGAGATTCACCCCTCCACTTT.

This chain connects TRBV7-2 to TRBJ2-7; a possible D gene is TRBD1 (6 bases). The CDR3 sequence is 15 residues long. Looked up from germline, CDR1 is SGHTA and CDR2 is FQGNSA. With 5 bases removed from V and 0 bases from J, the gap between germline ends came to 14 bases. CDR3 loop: CASSPSGQSSYEQYF. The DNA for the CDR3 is TGTGCCAGCAGCCCCTCGGGACAAAGCTCCTACGAGCAGTACTTC.

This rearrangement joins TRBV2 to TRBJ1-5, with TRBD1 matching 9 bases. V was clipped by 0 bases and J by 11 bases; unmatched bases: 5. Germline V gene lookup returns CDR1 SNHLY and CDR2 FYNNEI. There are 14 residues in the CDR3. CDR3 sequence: CASSEAGTGRTQHF. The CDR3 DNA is TGTGCCAGCAGTGAAGCTGGGACAGGGAGAACCCAGCATTTT.

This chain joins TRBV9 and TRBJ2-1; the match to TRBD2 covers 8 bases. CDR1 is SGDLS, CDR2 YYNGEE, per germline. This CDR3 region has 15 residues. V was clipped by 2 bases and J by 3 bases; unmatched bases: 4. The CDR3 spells CASSVGTSDYNEQFF. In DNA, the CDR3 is TGTGCCAGCAGCGTTGGGACTAGTGACTACAATGAGCAGTTCTTC.

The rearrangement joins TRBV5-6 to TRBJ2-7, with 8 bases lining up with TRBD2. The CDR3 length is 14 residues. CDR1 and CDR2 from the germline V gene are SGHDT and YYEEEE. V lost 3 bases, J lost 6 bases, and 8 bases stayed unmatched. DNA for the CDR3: TGTGCCAGCAGCTCAGGGGTAGCGGGAATCGAGCAGTACTTC. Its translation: CASSSGVAGIEQYF.